These 22 T cell receptor beta chains share one sample of origin, sequenced in a study of cytomegalovirus exposure and HLA in healthy donors. The table came from immunoSEQ multiplex PCR; TCRdb's copy has only in-frame clones and leaves some out. The sample includes 35,000 to 50,000 clones, approximately 93% seen only once; the top ten take over 2%. Input material: PBMCs. The receptor source for this set is a woman aged 18-29 years in good health and CMV-seronegative.

Note on this clone: The junction differs from germline at one of its ends, possibly a read error. This rearrangement joins TRBV7-3 to TRBJ1-1, with TRBD1 as a possible D gene (6 bases). The CDR3 is 15 residues long. CDR1 and CDR2 from the germline V gene are SGHTA and FQGTGA. CDR3 DNA: TGTGCCAGCAGCTTAAGACAGGCTGGGAACGCTGAAGCTTTCTTT. As protein: CASSLRQAGNAEAFF.

The V call is TRBV7-6, the J call TRBJ2-7; 7 bases line up with TRBD2. The CDR3 runs 14 residues. The ends lost 8 bases at V and 6 bases at J; junction bases unmatched: 13. CDR1 and CDR2 from the germline V gene are SGHVS and FNYEAQ. In DNA form, the CDR3 reads TGTGCCAGCGGTCCTTCTTCGACTAGCAGCGAGCAGTACTTC. It is translated as CASGPSSTSSEQYF.

V gene TRBV6-5 combines with J gene TRBJ1-3, with TRBD1 as a possible D gene (6 bases). Germline values: CDR1 MNHEY, CDR2 SVGAGI. Between the trimmed V and J ends, which lost 6 bases and 3 bases, there was a span of 15 bases. The CDR3 is 15 amino acids. In DNA form, the CDR3 reads TGTGCCAGCAGCGCGGGGGGGGCTGTTGGAAACACCATATATTTT. Translation: CASSAGGAVGNTIYF.

The gene calls are TRBV10-3 and TRBJ2-5; 7 bases fit TRBD1. The CDR3 contains 15 residues. J gave up 2 bases and V 6 bases, and 9 bases lay outside the gene matches. Germline V lookup: CDR1 ENHRY, CDR2 SYGVKD. The CDR3 DNA reads TGTGCCATCAGGGGCCCGGGACAGCAACAAGAGACCCAGTACTTC. The encoded protein is CAIRGPGQQQETQYF.

This sequence joins TRBV6-1 and TRBJ2-1; a possible D gene is TRBD1 (5 bases). The CDR3 covers 14 residues. Germline CDR1 is MNHNS and CDR2 is SASEGT. Between the trimmed V and J ends, which lost 2 bases and 7 bases, there was a span of 12 bases. The CDR3 region is CASSELIQGNEQFF. The DNA for the CDR3 is TGTGCCAGCAGTGAACTTATTCAGGGTAATGAGCAGTTCTTC.

This clone was observed a few times. J is TRBJ2-7 and V is TRBV28; D is uncertain. The germline gives CDR1 MDHEN, CDR2 SYDVKM. The CDR3 extends over 13 amino acids. V was trimmed by 5 bases and J by 5 bases, leaving 13 bases between them. The chain's CDR3 is CASSPNTHNEQYF. Here the CDR3 DNA reads TGTGCCAGCAGTCCCAACACCCATAACGAGCAGTACTTC.

The rearrangement links TRBV28 to TRBJ1-5; D may be TRBD1 (5 bases). Germline-derived CDR1 and CDR2 are MDHEN and SYDVKM. This CDR3 comprises 12 residues. V dropped 8 bases and J dropped 7 bases, with 12 bases sitting between them. Here the CDR3 DNA reads TGTGCCAGCGGTGGGGGAGGACAGCCCCAGCATTTT. It is translated as CASGGGGQPQHF. The full variable domain, rest sourced from reference TRBV28 and TRBJ1-5, is DVKVTQSSRYLVKRTGEKVFLECVQDMDHENMFWYRQDPGLGLRLIYFSYDVKMKEKGDIPEGYSVSREKKERFSLILESASTNQTSMYLCASGGGGQPQHFGDGTRLSIL.

This CDR3 is CASRTLDKPYEQYF. The CDR3 DNA reads as TGTGCCAGCAGAACCCTGGACAAGCCCTACGAGCAGTACTTC. This chain links TRBV6-5 with TRBJ2-7; possible D gene TRBD1, 5 bases. Trimming removed 6 bases from V and 2 bases from J, with 14 bases in between. In germline, CDR1 is MNHEY, CDR2 SVGAGI. The CDR3 runs 14 residues.

CDR3: CASSYDRILAEAFF. CDR3 bases: TGTGCCAGCAGTTACGACAGGATTCTTGCTGAAGCTTTCTTT. The rearrangement joins TRBV6-5 to TRBJ1-1; D is perhaps TRBD1 (6 bases). This CDR3 contains 14 residues. V lost 2 bases and J 6 bases, leaving 13 bases between the germline ends. Germline V lookup: CDR1 MNHEY, CDR2 SVGAGI.

The V and J genes are TRBV5-4 and TRBJ2-1, with 14 bases aligning to TRBD2. CDR1 SGHNT and CDR2 YYREEE come from the germline V gene (reference sequence). J lost 4 bases, V lost 9 bases, and 9 bases had no gene match. The CDR3 totals 16 residues. The CDR3 sequence is CAISGTSGSGYNEQFF. DNA for the CDR3: TGTGCCATCTCCGGGACTAGCGGGAGCGGGTACAATGAGCAGTTCTTC.

The V and J genes are TRBV6-5 and TRBJ1-1; TRBD1 agrees at 8 bases. V lost 4 bases and J lost 1; bases outside the gene matches: 5. Per the germline V gene, CDR1 is MNHEY and CDR2 is SVGAGI. The CDR3 is 15 amino acids. The CDR3 region is CASSSDRATNTEAFF. The CDR3 nucleotides read TGTGCCAGCAGTTCGGACAGGGCCACGAACACTGAAGCTTTCTTT.

V is TRBV7-9 and J is TRBJ1-5; a weak D match, TRBD1 (6 bases). Germline V gene sequence: CDR1 SEHNR, CDR2 FQNEAQ (reference sequence). Trimming left V 3 bases short and J 5 bases short, with 14 bases between. This CDR3 region has 15 residues. The CDR3 coding sequence is TGTGCCAGCAGCTTTCAGGGGAACGGTGATCAGCCCCAGCATTTT. Its protein product is CASSFQGNGDQPQHF.

The V gene is TRBV27, the J gene TRBJ2-5, with TRBD2 matching over 7 bases. The CDR3 is 16 residues long. The V gene end was trimmed by 0 bases and the J gene end by 2 bases; junction bases not matched to a gene: 6. Germline assignment: CDR1 MNHEY and CDR2 SMNVEV (reference sequence). The CDR3 loop is CASSLSSSGHQETQYF. The CDR3 DNA is TGTGCCAGCAGTTTATCTTCTAGCGGCCATCAAGAGACCCAGTACTTC.

CDR3 region: CASTGGALNEQFF. The CDR3 nucleotides read TGTGCCAGCACGGGCGGGGCTTTGAATGAGCAGTTCTTC. The chain uses TRBV2 and TRBJ2-1, with TRBD2 as a possible D gene (6 bases). V dropped 7 bases and J dropped 7 bases, with 14 bases sitting between them. The CDR3 contains 13 residues. CDR1 and CDR2 (germline): SNHLY, FYNNEI.

The V call is TRBV7-9, the J call TRBJ1-2, with D tentatively TRBD1 (5 bases). The CDR3 covers 13 residues. CDR1 is SEHNR and CDR2 is FQNEAQ in the germline V gene (reference sequence). V was shortened by 4 bases and J by 6 bases, with 12 bases between the two germline ends. As DNA, the CDR3 is TGTGCCAGCAGCTCCGGGGGAGGGGATGGCTACACCTTC. The encoded protein is CASSSGGGDGYTF.

The chain joins TRBV18 to TRBJ2-2, with D possibly being TRBD2 (6 bases). V was pared by 1 base and J by 0 bases, with 9 bases between. Germline-derived CDR1 and CDR2 are KGHSH and LQKENI. The CDR3 is made up of 16 amino acids. Here the CDR3 reads CASSPRGRSNTGELFF. CDR3 sequence (DNA): TGTGCCAGCTCACCACGGGGGAGGTCGAACACCGGGGAGCTGTTTTTT.

Here the CDR3 reads CASSMAGDGYNEQFF. CDR3 sequence (DNA): TGTGCCAGTAGTATGGCGGGGGATGGGTACAATGAGCAGTTCTTC. The chain couples TRBV19 to TRBJ2-1; 7 nucleotides agree with TRBD2. This CDR3 is built from 15 residues. Germline lookup yields CDR1 LNHDA and CDR2 SQIVND (reference sequence). Germline trimming cut 3 bases from V and 4 bases from J; bases unmatched to any gene: 6. The variable domain in full, with the rest retrieved from reference TRBV19 and TRBJ2-1, is DGGITQSPKYLFRKEGQNVTLSCEQNLNHDAMYWYRQDPGQGLRLIYYSQIVNDFQKGDIAEGYSVSREKKESFPLTVTSAQKNPTAFYLCASSMAGDGYNEQFFGPGTRLTVL.

This rearrangement joins TRBV2 to TRBJ2-7, with unresolved D. The V and J ends lost 6 bases and 3 bases respectively, with 3 bases between them. The CDR3 consists of 10 residues. CDR1 is SNHLY and CDR2 is FYNNEI in the germline V gene. This CDR3 reads CASRSYEQYF. CDR3 nucleotides: TGTGCCAGCAGGAGCTACGAGCAGTACTTC.

This clone was detected only once. V is TRBV6-1 and J is TRBJ2-3, with 13 bases lining up with TRBD2. J was trimmed by 5 bases and V by 4 bases; bases with no gene match: 6. CDR1 is MNHNS and CDR2 is SASEGT in the germline V gene. The CDR3 contains 16 residues. CDR3 amino acids: CASSARTSGRGDTQYF. CDR3 bases: TGTGCCAGCAGTGCGCGGACTAGCGGGAGAGGAGATACGCAGTATTTT.

This chain links TRBV6-4 with TRBJ2-1; no reliable D call. V was pared by 8 bases and J by 4 bases, with 12 bases between. The germline gives CDR1 MRHNA, CDR2 SNTAGT. The CDR3 has 13 residues. The CDR3 spells CASSTGWYNEQFF. Written as DNA, the CDR3 is TGTGCCAGCTCGACCGGGTGGTACAATGAGCAGTTCTTC.

The chain combines TRBV2 with TRBJ1-5; D is ambiguous. The CDR3 sequence is 13 residues long. CDR1 and CDR2 from the germline V gene are SNHLY and FYNNEI. The V end lost 2 bases, the J end lost 4 bases, and 6 bases lay between the germline ends. The CDR3 DNA reads as TGTGCCAGCAGTGAACTAGGAAATCAGCCCCAGCATTTT. Protein: CASSELGNQPQHF.

This chain links TRBV15 with TRBJ1-1; D ambiguous. The CDR3 loop spans 13 amino acids. Germline V CDR1 and CDR2: LNHNV, YYDKDF (reference sequence). V lost 5 bases to trimming and J lost 8 bases, with 15 bases between them. This chain's CDR3 is CATSGTSGGEAFF. CDR3 DNA: TGTGCCACCAGCGGAACTAGCGGAGGGGAAGCTTTCTTT.